This T cell receptor (beta chain) was retrieved from a study of identical twins. Overall study results and limits: Twin-shared out-of-frame alpha sequences showed excess low generation probability.

As to this clonotype: As yet, its antigen is unknown.

TCRdb fed the 5' RACE reads into MiXCR, producing one record per CDR3 protein. Here the sample spans 1.5 million to 2 million distinct CDR3 sequences, more than 30% being singletons. CDR1 and CDR2 from the germline V gene are SGHTA and FQGNSA. This CDR3 has 15 residues. V shed 3 bases and J shed 4 bases, with 13 bases lying between them. Sequencing input: cord blood. This receptor was taken from a newborn girl in good health. This chain joins TRBV7-2 and TRBJ2-1; D possibly corresponds to TRBD2 (6 bases). The CDR3 region has the DNA TGTGCCAGCAGCTTCGGCCGGGAGAGTTACAATGAGCAGTTCTTC. Encoded protein: CASSFGRESYNEQFF.